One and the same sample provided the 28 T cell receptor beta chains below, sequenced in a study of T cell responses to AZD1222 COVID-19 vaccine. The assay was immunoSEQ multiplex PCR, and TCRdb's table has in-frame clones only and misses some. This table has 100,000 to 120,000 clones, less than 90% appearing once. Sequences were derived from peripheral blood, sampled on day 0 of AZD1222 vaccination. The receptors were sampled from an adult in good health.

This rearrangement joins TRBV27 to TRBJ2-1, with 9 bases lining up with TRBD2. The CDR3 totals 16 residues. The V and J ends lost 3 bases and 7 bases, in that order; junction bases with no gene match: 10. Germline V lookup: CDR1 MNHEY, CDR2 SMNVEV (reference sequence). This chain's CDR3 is CASSFPTSGGWNEQFF. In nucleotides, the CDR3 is TGTGCCAGCAGTTTCCCGACTAGCGGAGGTTGGAATGAGCAGTTCTTC.

This CDR3 reads CASSRDRVSYEQYF. The CDR3 DNA sequence: TGTGCCAGCAGCCGAGACAGGGTATCCTACGAGCAGTACTTC. The chain couples TRBV5-6 to TRBJ2-7; 7 nucleotides line up with TRBD1. Germline V gene sequence: CDR1 SGHDT, CDR2 YYEEEE. The CDR3 covers 14 residues. The J segment lost 1 base and the V segment lost 4 bases, leaving 5 bases of the junction unmatched.

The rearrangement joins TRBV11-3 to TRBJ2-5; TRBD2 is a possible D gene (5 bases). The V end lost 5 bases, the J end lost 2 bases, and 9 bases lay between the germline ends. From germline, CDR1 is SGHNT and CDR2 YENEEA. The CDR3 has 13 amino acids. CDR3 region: CASSPGLQETQYF. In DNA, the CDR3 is TGTGCCAGCAGCCCTGGACTTCAAGAGACCCAGTACTTC.

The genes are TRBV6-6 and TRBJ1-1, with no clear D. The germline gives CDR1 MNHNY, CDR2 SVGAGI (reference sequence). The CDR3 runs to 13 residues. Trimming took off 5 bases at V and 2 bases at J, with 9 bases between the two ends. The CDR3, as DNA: TGTGCCAGCAGTAGAGGAGGAAACACTGAAGCTTTCTTT. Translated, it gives CASSRGGNTEAFF.

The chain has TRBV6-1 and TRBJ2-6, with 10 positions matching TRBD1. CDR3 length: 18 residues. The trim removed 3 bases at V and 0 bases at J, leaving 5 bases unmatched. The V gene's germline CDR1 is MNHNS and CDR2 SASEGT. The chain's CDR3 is CASSERQGASSGANVLTF. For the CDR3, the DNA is TGTGCCAGCAGTGAGCGACAGGGGGCCTCCTCTGGGGCCAACGTCCTGACTTTC.

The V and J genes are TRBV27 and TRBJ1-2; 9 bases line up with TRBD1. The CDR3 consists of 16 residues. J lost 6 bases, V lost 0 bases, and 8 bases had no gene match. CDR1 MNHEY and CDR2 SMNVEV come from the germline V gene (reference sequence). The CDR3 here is CASSLSRAQGANGYTF. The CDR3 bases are TGTGCCAGCAGTTTATCGCGCGCACAGGGGGCTAATGGCTACACCTTC.

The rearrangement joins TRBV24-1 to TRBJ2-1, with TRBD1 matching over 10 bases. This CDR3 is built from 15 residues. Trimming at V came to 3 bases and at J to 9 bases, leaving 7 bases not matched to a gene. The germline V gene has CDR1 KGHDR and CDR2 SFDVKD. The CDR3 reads CATSDPGQGRGEQFF. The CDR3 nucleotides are TGTGCCACCAGTGATCCGGGACAGGGGAGGGGTGAGCAGTTCTTC.

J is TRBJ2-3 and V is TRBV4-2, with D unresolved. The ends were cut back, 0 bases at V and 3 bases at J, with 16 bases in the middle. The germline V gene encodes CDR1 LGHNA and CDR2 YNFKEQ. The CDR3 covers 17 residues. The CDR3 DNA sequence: TGTGCCAGCAGCCAAGATCTAGACGCCCCCGGGACAGATACGCAGTATTTT. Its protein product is CASSQDLDAPGTDTQYF.

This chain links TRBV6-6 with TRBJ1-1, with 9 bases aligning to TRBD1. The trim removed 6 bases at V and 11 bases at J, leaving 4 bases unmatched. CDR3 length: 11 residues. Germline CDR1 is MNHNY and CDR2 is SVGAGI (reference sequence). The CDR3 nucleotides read TGTGCCAGCAGCCGGACAGGGGAGGCTTTCTTT. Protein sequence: CASSRTGEAFF.

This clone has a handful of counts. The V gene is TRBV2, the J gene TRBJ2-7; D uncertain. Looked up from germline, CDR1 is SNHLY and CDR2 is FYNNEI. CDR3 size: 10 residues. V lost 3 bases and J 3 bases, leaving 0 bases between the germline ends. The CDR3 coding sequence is TGTGCCAGCAGTGACTACGAGCAGTACTTC. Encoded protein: CASSDYEQYF.

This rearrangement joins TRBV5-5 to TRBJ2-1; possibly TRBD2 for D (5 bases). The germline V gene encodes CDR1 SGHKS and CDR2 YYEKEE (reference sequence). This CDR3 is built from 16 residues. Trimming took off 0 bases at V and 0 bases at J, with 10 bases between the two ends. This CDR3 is CASSLDGESSYNEQFF. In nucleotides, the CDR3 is TGTGCCAGCAGCTTGGACGGGGAATCCTCCTACAATGAGCAGTTCTTC.

The CDR3 DNA follows: TGTGCCAGCAGTTACTCGAACAGGGGCTCGTCACCCCTCCACTTT. It encodes CASSYSNRGSSPLHF. This sequence joins TRBV6-5 and TRBJ1-6; TRBD1 aligns across 7 bases. This CDR3 comprises 15 residues. The germline gives CDR1 MNHEY, CDR2 SVGAGI. With 0 bases clipped from V and 10 bases from J, the junction kept 6 bases outside the gene matches.

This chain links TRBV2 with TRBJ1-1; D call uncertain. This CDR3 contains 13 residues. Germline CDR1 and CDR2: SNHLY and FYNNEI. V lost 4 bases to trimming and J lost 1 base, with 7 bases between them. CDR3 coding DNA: TGTGCCAGCAGTGGGGCGGGGAACACTGAAGCTTTCTTT. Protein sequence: CASSGAGNTEAFF.

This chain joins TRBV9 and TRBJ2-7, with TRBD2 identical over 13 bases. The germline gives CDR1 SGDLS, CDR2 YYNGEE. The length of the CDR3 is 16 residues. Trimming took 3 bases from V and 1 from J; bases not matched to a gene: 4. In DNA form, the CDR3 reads TGTGCCAGCAGCGGGGGGACTAGCGGGAATTCCTACGAGCAGTACTTC. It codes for CASSGGTSGNSYEQYF. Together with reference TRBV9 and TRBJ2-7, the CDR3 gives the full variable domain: DSGVTQTPKHLITATGQRVTLRCSPRSGDLSVYWYQQSLDQGLQFLIQYYNGEERAKGNILERFSAQQFPDLHSELNLSSLELGDSALYFCASSGGTSGNSYEQYFGPGTRLTVT.

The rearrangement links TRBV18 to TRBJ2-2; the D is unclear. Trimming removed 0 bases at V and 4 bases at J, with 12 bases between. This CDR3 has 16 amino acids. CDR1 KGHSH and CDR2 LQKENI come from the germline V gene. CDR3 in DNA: TGTGCCAGCTCACCACCCTCCAGAAGATTCACCGGGGAGCTGTTTTTT. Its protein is CASSPPSRRFTGELFF.

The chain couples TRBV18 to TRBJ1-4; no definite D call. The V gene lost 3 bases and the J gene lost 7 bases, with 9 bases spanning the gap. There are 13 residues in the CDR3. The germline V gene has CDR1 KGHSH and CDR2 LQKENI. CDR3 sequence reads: CASSPDLSEKLFF. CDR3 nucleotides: TGTGCCAGCTCACCGGACCTTAGTGAAAAACTGTTTTTT.

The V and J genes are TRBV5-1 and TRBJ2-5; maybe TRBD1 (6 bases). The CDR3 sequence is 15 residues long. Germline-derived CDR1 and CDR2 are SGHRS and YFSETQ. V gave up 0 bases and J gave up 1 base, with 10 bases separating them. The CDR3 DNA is TGCGCCAGCAGCTTGGCCCCAGGGGTCCAAGAGACCCAGTACTTC. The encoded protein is CASSLAPGVQETQYF. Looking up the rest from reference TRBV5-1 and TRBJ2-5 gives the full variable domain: KAGVTQTPRYLIKTRGQQVTLSCSPISGHRSVSWYQQTPGQGLQFLFEYFSETQRNKGNFPGRFSGRQFSNSRSEMNVSTLELGDSALYLCASSLAPGVQETQYFGPGTRLLVL.

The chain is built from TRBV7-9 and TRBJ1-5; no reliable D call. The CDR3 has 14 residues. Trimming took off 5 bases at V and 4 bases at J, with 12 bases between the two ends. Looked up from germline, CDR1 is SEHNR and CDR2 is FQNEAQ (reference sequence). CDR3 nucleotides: TGTGCCAGCAGCACCTTGGAGTGGAATCAGCCCCAGCATTTT. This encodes CASSTLEWNQPQHF.

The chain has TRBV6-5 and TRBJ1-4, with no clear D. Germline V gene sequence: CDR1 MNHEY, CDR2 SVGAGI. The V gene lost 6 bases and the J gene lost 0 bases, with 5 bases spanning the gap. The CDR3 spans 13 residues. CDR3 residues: CASSWATNEKLFF. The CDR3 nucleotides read TGTGCCAGCAGCTGGGCAACTAATGAAAAACTGTTTTTT.

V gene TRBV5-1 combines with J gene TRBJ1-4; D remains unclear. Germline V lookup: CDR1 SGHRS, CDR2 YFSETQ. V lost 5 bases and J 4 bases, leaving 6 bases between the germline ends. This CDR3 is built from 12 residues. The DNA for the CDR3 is TGCGCCAGCAGGAAGGATAATGAAAAACTGTTTTTT. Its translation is CASRKDNEKLFF.

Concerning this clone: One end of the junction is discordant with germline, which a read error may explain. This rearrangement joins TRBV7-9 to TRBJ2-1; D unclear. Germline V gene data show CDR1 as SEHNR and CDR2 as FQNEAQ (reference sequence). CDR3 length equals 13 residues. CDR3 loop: CASSFSSINGQFF. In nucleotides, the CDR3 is TGTGCCAGCAGCTTCAGTAGCATCAATGGGCAGTTCTTC.

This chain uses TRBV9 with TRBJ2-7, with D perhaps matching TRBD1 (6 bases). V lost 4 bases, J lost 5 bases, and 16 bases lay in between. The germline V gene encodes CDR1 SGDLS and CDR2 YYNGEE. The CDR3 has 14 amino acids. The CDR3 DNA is TGTGCCAGCAGCCCTACAGGGTTGAGGGACGAGCAGTACTTC. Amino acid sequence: CASSPTGLRDEQYF.

The CDR3 DNA sequence: TGTGCCAGCAGCTTAATCGGACAGGGGGGAAACGAGCAGTACTTC. Residues: CASSLIGQGGNEQYF. This chain links TRBV5-4 with TRBJ2-7; 10 bases map to TRBD1. Germline V lookup: CDR1 SGHNT, CDR2 YYREEE (reference sequence). J was trimmed by 5 bases and V by 2 bases; bases with no gene match: 7. The length of the CDR3 is 15 residues.

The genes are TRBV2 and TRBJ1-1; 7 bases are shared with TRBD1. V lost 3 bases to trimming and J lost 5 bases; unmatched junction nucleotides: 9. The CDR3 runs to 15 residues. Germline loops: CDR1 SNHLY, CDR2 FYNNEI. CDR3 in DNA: TGTGCCAGCAGTGAGGGGACAGCGTCGGGGACTGAAGCTTTCTTT. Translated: CASSEGTASGTEAFF.

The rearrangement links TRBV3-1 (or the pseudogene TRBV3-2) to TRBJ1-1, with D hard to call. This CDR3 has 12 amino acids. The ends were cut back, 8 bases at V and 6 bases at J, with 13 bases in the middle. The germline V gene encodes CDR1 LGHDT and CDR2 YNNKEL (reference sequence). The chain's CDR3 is CASGWEGSEAFF. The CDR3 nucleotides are TGTGCCAGCGGCTGGGAGGGTTCTGAAGCTTTCTTT.

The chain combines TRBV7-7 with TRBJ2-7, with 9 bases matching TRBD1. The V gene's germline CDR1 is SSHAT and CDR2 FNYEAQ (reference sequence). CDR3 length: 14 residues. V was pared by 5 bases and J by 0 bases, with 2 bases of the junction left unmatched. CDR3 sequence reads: CASSQDRGSYEQYF. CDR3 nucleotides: TGTGCCAGCAGCCAGGACAGGGGCTCCTACGAGCAGTACTTC.

The CDR3 sequence: CASSLDTAGKLFF. CDR3 coding DNA: TGTGCCAGCAGCTTGGACACCGCCGGGAAACTGTTTTTT. The rearrangement joins TRBV3-1 (or the pseudogene TRBV3-2) to TRBJ1-4; possibly TRBD1 for D (5 bases). Looked up from germline, CDR1 is LGHDT and CDR2 is YNNKEL (reference sequence). CDR3 length: 13 residues. V was clipped by 5 bases and J by 11 bases, with 15 bases between them.

The CDR3 spells CASRATGPGEQYF. CDR3 coding DNA: TGCGCCAGCAGGGCGACTGGCCCCGGCGAGCAGTACTTC. The V call is TRBV10-1, the J call TRBJ2-7; the D is unclear. Germline V lookup: CDR1 WNHNN, CDR2 SYGVQD (reference sequence). The V and J ends lost 6 bases and 6 bases respectively, with 15 bases between them. This CDR3 spans 13 amino acids.